This TCR beta chain appears in the sequencing data of a study of blood T cell repertoires in COVID-19. Study in general: COVID-19 samples from acute and convalescent phases originated in the United States, Italy and Spain.

In the original workflow: The authors estimated nucleated cell counts from reference gene primer amplification. Profiling relied on immunoSEQ multiplex PCR, and the TCRdb table lists in-frame clones only, not all of them. The DNA was the basis for D and trimming; V, J and clone size are from that table. The sample has hundreds of thousands of clones, roughly 91% seen once; the top ten hold roughly 8%. Enrolled during active infection, Seattle patients were then followed longitudinally. The material sequenced was peripheral blood. The clonotype originates from a woman aged 50 to 60 with COVID-19, enrolled during active disease.

The CDR3 loop reads CASSRREIYNYGYTF. CDR3 coding DNA: TGTGCCAGCTCGCGCCGGGAAATATATAACTATGGCTACACCTTC. This chain joins TRBV18 and TRBJ1-2; D uncertain. Trimming removed 6 bases from V and 1 base from J, with 15 bases in between. The CDR3 has 15 residues. Germline V lookup: CDR1 KGHSH, CDR2 LQKENI.